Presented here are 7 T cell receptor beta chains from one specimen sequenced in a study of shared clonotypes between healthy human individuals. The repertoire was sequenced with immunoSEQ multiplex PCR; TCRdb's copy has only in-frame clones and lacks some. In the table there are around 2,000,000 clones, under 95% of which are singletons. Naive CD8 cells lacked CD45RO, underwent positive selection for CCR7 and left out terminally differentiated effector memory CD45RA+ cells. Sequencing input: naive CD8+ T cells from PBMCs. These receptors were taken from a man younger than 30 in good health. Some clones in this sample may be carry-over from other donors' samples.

CDR3 bases: TGTGCCAGCAGCCCTTCGGGACAGGGGAATGAAAAACTGTTTTTT. Translated: CASSPSGQGNEKLFF. The rearrangement joins TRBV9 to TRBJ1-4, with 10 bases identical to TRBD1. CDR3 length equals 15 residues. With V trimmed by 4 bases and J by 5 bases, 5 bases remained unmatched. CDR1 and CDR2 (germline): SGDLS, YYNGEE.

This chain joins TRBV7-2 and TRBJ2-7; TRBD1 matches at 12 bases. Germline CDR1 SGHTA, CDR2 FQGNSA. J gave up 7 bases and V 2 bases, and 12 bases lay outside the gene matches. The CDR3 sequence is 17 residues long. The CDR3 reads CASSLSGTGGRMEEQYF. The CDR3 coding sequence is TGTGCCAGCAGCTTATCTGGGACAGGGGGCAGAATGGAAGAGCAGTACTTC.

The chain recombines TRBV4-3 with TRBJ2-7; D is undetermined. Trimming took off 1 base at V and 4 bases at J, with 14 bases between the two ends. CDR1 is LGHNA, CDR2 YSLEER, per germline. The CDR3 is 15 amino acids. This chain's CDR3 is CASSQAWTHGYEQYF. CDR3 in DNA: TGCGCCAGCAGCCAAGCTTGGACCCACGGTTACGAGCAGTACTTC.

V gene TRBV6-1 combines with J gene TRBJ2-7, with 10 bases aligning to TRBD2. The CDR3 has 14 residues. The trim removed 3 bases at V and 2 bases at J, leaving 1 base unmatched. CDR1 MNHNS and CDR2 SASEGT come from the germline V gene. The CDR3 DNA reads TGTGCCAGCAGTGATCTAGCGGGAGCCTACGAGCAGTACTTC. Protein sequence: CASSDLAGAYEQYF.

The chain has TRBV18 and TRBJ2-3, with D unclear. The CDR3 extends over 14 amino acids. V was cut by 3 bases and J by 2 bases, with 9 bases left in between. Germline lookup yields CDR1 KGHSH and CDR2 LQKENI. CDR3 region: CASSPAPITDTQYF. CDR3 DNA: TGTGCCAGCTCACCGGCGCCTATCACAGATACGCAGTATTTT.

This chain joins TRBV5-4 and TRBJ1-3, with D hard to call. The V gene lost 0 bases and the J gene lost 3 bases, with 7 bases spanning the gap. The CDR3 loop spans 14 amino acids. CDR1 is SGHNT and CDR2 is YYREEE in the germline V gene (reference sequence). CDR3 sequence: CASSLGLGGNTIYF. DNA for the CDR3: TGTGCCAGCAGCTTGGGCTTGGGTGGAAACACCATATATTTT. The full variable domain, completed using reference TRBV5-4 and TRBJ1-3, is ETGVTQSPTHLIKTRGQQVTLRCSSQSGHNTVSWYQQALGQGPQFIFQYYREEENGRGNFPPRFSGLQFPNYSSELNVNALELDDSALYLCASSLGLGGNTIYFGEGSWLTVV.

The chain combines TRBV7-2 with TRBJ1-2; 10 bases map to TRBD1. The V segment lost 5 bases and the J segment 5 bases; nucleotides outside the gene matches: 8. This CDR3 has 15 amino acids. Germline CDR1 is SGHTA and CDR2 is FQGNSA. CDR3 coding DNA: TGTGCCAGCAGCCGAGACAGGGGGCGTAGGTATGGCTACACCTTC. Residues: CASSRDRGRRYGYTF. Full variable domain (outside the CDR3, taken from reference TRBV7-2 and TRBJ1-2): GAGVSQSPSNKVTEKGKDVELRCDPISGHTALYWYRQSLGQGLEFLIYFQGNSAPDKSGLPSDRFSAERTGGSVSTLTIQRTQQEDSAVYLCASSRDRGRRYGYTFGSGTRLTVV.